A selection of T cell receptor beta chains follows, all from one sample in a study of blood T cell repertoires in COVID-19. Profiling relied on immunoSEQ multiplex PCR, and the TCRdb table lists in-frame clones only, not all of them. Among approximately 110,000 clones listed, over 70% were seen once. Sample: peripheral blood. These TCRs come from a woman between 50 and 59 years old with acute or convalescent COVID-19. The CDR3 runs from the conserved cysteine through the conserved F or W. A D gene is named only where the DNA matches it firmly. Rows give clone size only sometimes, using once, few, many, or a class for an expanded clone.

cdr3_length | j_call | d_call | clone_size | v_call | cdr3_aa | cdr3_nt
13 | TRBJ1-6 | TRBD1 | once | TRBV14 | CASSLQGDSPLHF | TGTGCCAGCAGCCTTCAGGGGGATTCACCCCTCCACTTT
14 | TRBJ1-2 | TRBD1 | few | TRBV2 | CASSEVGTVIRYTF | TGTGCCAGCAGTGAAGTTGGGACAGTGATACGCTACACCTTC
15 | TRBJ1-6 | . | . | TRBV9 | CASSVGGEIKGTLHF | TGTGCCAGCAGCGTGGGGGGGGAGATTAAGGGAACCCTCCACTTT
12 | TRBJ2-1 | . | . | TRBV27 | CASSLRGNEQFF | TGTGCCAGCAGTTTAAGGGGGAATGAGCAGTTCTTC
15 | TRBJ1-2 | . | . | TRBV28 | CASSLGLGANYGYTF | TGTGCCAGCAGTTTAGGGTTAGGGGCCAACTATGGCTACACCTTC
15 | TRBJ2-5 | TRBD2 | . | TRBV5-4 | CASSFSGGPKETQYF | TGTGCCAGCAGCTTTAGCGGGGGGCCCAAAGAGACCCAGTACTTC
13 | TRBJ1-4 | . | . | TRBV5-1 | CASSLYINEKLFF | TGCGCCAGCAGCTTGTATATTAATGAAAAACTGTTTTTT
13 | TRBJ2-7 | . | few | TRBV7-2 | CASSRTGNYEQYF | TGTGCCAGCAGCCGCACAGGGAACTACGAGCAGTACTTC
18 | TRBJ1-1 | TRBD1 | . | TRBV24-1 | CATSDSVGQGPLNTEAFF | TGTGCCACCAGTGATTCCGTCGGACAGGGCCCCTTGAACACTGAAGCTTTCTTT
15 | TRBJ1-2 | . | . | TRBV19 | CASRTGPLANYGYTF | TGTGCCAGTAGGACAGGCCCCTTAGCTAACTATGGCTACACCTTC
12 | TRBJ1-2 | TRBD1 | few | TRBV10-2 | CASSRDSYGYTF | TGCGCCAGCAGCCGGGACAGCTATGGCTACACCTTC
13 | TRBJ1-2 | . | . | TRBV10-3 | CAIFGAGDYGYTF | TGTGCCATATTCGGAGCCGGGGACTATGGCTACACCTTC
17 | TRBJ1-3 | . | . | TRBV5-1 | CASSLVMMGSSGNTIYF | TGCGCCAGCAGCTTGGTAATGATGGGGAGCTCTGGAAACACCATATATTTT
16 | TRBJ1-1 | . | . | TRBV5-1 | CASSAFSLLVQAEAFF | TGCGCCAGCAGCGCTTTTTCCCTTTTGGTCCAGGCTGAAGCTTTCTTT
14 | TRBJ1-2 | TRBD1 | . | TRBV3-1/TRBV3-2 | CASSPTDRVRGYTF | TGTGCCAGCAGCCCTACCGACAGGGTTCGGGGCTACACCTTC
13 | TRBJ2-1 | . | few | TRBV11-2 | CASSVYSGEEQFF | TGTGCCAGCAGCGTGTACTCGGGGGAAGAGCAGTTCTTC
11 | TRBJ2-7 | . | . | TRBV2 | CASTPAYEQYF | TGTGCCAGCACCCCGGCCTACGAGCAGTACTTC
17 | TRBJ1-6 | . | few | TRBV5-6 | CASSSRGHHFYNSPLHF | TGTGCCAGCAGCTCGAGAGGCCACCACTTTTATAATTCACCCCTCCACTTT
16 | TRBJ2-1 | . | few | TRBV29-1 | CSVTSGWVSSYNEQFF | TGCAGCGTAACCTCGGGGTGGGTTAGCTCCTACAATGAGCAGTTCTTC
15 | TRBJ2-3 | TRBD1 | . | TRBV11-2 | CATEQGIGGTDTQYF | TGTGCCACAGAACAGGGGATTGGGGGAACAGATACGCAGTATTTT
19 | TRBJ1-4 | TRBD1 | . | TRBV30 | CAWSVGGTGGSTTNEKLFF | TGTGCCTGGAGTGTAGGAGGGACAGGGGGTTCGACAACTAATGAAAAACTGTTTTTT
15 | TRBJ2-1 | TRBD1 | . | TRBV5-5 | CASSSTGGSYNEQFF | TGTGCCAGCAGCTCGACAGGGGGCTCCTACAATGAGCAGTTCTTC
13 | TRBJ2-2 | . | . | TRBV9 | CASSVRESGELFF | TGTGCCAGCAGCGTACGGGAATCCGGGGAGCTGTTTTTT
14 | TRBJ1-2 | . | . | TRBV5-1 | CASSRLDSQGGYTF | TGCGCCAGCAGCCGTCTTGACAGCCAAGGGGGCTACACCTTC
15 | TRBJ1-4 | . | . | TRBV18 | CASSPQNGGNEKLFF | TGTGCCAGCTCACCCCAGAACGGGGGAAATGAAAAACTGTTTTTT
14 | TRBJ1-2 | . | . | TRBV3-1/TRBV3-2 | CASSPLQRGRGYTF | TGTGCCAGCAGCCCCCTCCAACGGGGAAGAGGCTACACCTTC
19 | TRBJ1-6 | TRBD1 | . | TRBV6-1 | CASSEWGILPGQDNSPLHF | TGTGCCAGCAGTGAATGGGGGATACTACCGGGACAGGATAATTCACCCCTCCACTTT
15 | TRBJ1-5 | TRBD1 | . | TRBV6-5 | CASSPIGTGVQPQHF | TGTGCCAGCAGTCCCATCGGGACAGGGGTCCAGCCCCAGCATTTT
16 | TRBJ2-4 | . | . | TRBV5-8 | CASSLGGDPSKNIQYF | TGTGCCAGCAGCTTGGGGGGGGACCCCTCCAAAAACATTCAGTACTTC
15 | TRBJ2-7 | . | . | TRBV6-1 | CASSEAGQGSYEQYF | TGTGCCAGCAGTGAAGCAGGGCAGGGTTCCTACGAGCAGTACTTC
14 | TRBJ1-1 | . | few | TRBV9 | CASSVGRLGTEAFF | TGTGCCAGCAGCGTAGGGAGGTTAGGCACTGAAGCTTTCTTT
15 | TRBJ2-3 | TRBD2 | few | TRBV18 | CASSPNRGGEDTQYF | TGTGCCAGCTCACCAAATCGCGGGGGGGAAGATACGCAGTATTTT